Presented here are 8 T cell receptor beta chains from one specimen sequenced in a study of T cell responses to AZD1222 COVID-19 vaccine. Libraries were prepared by immunoSEQ multiplex PCR; TCRdb keeps only in-frame clonotypes and omits some of them. The data show about 110,000 clones, roughly 92% seen once. The starting material was peripheral blood, obtained 28 days after the second AZD1222 dose. These receptors were obtained from an adult who received the AZD1222 COVID-19 vaccine.

The J gene is TRBJ2-6, the V gene TRBV3-1 (or the pseudogene TRBV3-2); D is unresolved. This CDR3 has 15 residues. CDR1 LGHDT and CDR2 YNNKEL come from the germline V gene (reference sequence). The ends were cut back, 3 bases at V and 0 bases at J, with 6 bases in the middle. CDR3 residues: CASSHLVSGANVLTF. DNA for the CDR3: TGTGCCAGCAGCCACCTCGTCTCTGGGGCCAACGTCCTGACTTTC.

This clone was counted many times. The rearrangement uses TRBV19 and TRBJ2-2, with D possibly TRBD1 on 8 matching bases. The CDR3 loop spans 14 amino acids. Trimming pared 11 bases from V and 1 base from J, leaving 14 bases between. Germline V CDR1 and CDR2: LNHDA, SQIVND (reference sequence). The CDR3 coding sequence is TGTGCCGCACAGGGGGGGATGAACACCGGGGAGCTGTTTTTT. It yields the protein CAAQGGMNTGELFF.

The count of this clone is one. The J gene is TRBJ2-1, the V gene TRBV18; 8 positions match TRBD2. Losses at the gene ends were 1 base for V and 2 bases for J; bases not matched to a gene: 1. Germline V gene sequence: CDR1 KGHSH, CDR2 LQKENI. This CDR3 has 15 amino acids. The CDR3 reads CASSPRREAYNEQFF. CDR3 in DNA: TGTGCCAGCTCACCACGGCGGGAGGCCTACAATGAGCAGTTCTTC.

The gene calls are TRBV2 and TRBJ1-1, with D perhaps matching TRBD1 (6 bases). V was pared by 7 bases and J by 1 base, with 13 bases between. From germline, CDR1 is SNHLY and CDR2 FYNNEI. This CDR3 spans 14 amino acids. The CDR3 loop is CASTLDRPNTEAFF. The CDR3 nucleotides read TGTGCCAGCACCCTCGACAGGCCGAACACTGAAGCTTTCTTT.

The chain uses TRBV18 and TRBJ2-3; TRBD1 matches 12 bases. J gave up 1 base and V 3 bases, and 11 bases lay outside the gene matches. In germline, CDR1 is KGHSH, CDR2 LQKENI. The CDR3 is 19 residues long. The CDR3 sequence is CASSPAGTGGVWGTDTQYF. The CDR3 DNA reads TGTGCCAGCTCACCCGCCGGGACAGGGGGCGTTTGGGGCACAGATACGCAGTATTTT.

The genes are TRBV7-9 and TRBJ1-2, with D possibly being TRBD1 (6 bases). Trimming took off 5 bases at V and 1 base at J, with 20 bases between the two ends. The CDR3 totals 17 residues. CDR1 SEHNR and CDR2 FQNEAQ come from the germline V gene (reference sequence). CDR3 nucleotides: TGTGCCAGCAGCATAGACGGCAGGGGCGATCTTAACTATGGCTACACCTTC. Residues: CASSIDGRGDLNYGYTF.

J is TRBJ1-2 and V is TRBV6-1; no clear D gene. The CDR3 spans 14 residues. Deletions cut 2 bases from V and 3 bases from J, with 10 bases between. The germline gives CDR1 MNHNS, CDR2 SASEGT. The CDR3: CASSEWRADYGYTF. The DNA for the CDR3 is TGTGCCAGCAGTGAATGGCGGGCTGACTATGGCTACACCTTC.

This chain connects TRBV30 to TRBJ1-5; the D gene is possibly TRBD1 (6 bases). Germline V lookup: CDR1 GTSNPN, CDR2 SVGIG (reference sequence). The CDR3 contains 16 residues. Trimming took off 3 bases at V and 2 bases at J, with 17 bases between the two ends. CDR3 nucleotides: TGTGCCTGGAGCCCGCCTAGGGGGTATCGCAATCAGCCCCAGCATTTT. Its translation: CAWSPPRGYRNQPQHF.